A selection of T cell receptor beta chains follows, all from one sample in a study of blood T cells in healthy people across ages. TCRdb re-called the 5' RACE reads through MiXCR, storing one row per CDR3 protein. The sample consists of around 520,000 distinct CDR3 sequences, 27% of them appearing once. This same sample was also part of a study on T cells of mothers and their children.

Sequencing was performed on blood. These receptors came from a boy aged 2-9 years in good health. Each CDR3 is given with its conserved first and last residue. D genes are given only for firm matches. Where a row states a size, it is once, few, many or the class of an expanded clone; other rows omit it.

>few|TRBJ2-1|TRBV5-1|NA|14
TGCGCCAGCAGCGGAGGGGAACCTTACAATGAGCAGTTCTTC
CASSGGEPYNEQFF
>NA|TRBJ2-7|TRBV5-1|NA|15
TGCGCCAGCAGCTTCCGGGACCCTGCCTCCTACGAGCAGTACTTC
CASSFRDPASYEQYF
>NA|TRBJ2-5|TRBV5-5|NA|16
TGTGCCAGCAGCTTGTCCAGCGGATTCTCCCAAGAGACCCAGTACTTC
CASSLSSGFSQETQYF
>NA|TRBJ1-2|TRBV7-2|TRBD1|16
TGTGCCAGCAGCTTAGCGAGGGGGACAGGGGGTGATGGCTACACCTTC
CASSLARGTGGDGYTF
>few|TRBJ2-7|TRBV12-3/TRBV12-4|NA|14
TGTGCCAGCAGTTTAGGGGCAGGGGATTACGAGCAGTACTTC
CASSLGAGDYEQYF
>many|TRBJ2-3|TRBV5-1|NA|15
TGCGCCAGCAGCTTGGGTCAGGGTGGCACAGATACGCAGTATTTT
CASSLGQGGTDTQYF
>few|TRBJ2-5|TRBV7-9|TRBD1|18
TGTGCCAGCAGCCCGCGATTGGGGGGCCGGGACAGGACCTACAAGCAGTACTTC
CASSPRLGGRDRTYKQYF
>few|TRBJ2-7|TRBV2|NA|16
TGTGCCAGCAGCTTAGGTGGCTTGGGGGGATACTACGAGCAGTACTTC
CASSLGGLGGYYEQYF
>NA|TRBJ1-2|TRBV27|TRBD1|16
TGTGCCAGCAGTTTGGCCGGGACAGGGGGGAATTATGGCTACACCTTC
CASSLAGTGGNYGYTF
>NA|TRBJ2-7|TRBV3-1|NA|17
TGTGCCAGCAGCCAAGTTATCGCTAGCACCCTATCCTACGAGCAGTACTTC
CASSQVIASTLSYEQYF
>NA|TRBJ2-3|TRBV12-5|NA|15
TGTGCTAGTGCCCTGCGCTACGGACGCACAGATACGCAGTATTTT
CASALRYGRTDTQYF
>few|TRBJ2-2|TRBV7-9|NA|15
TGTGCCAGCAGCGTCTTGGGTGCGAACACCGGGGAGCTGTTTTTT
CASSVLGANTGELFF
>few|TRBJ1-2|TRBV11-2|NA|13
TGTGCCAGCAGCCTCACACAATGGGATGGCTACACCTTC
CASSLTQWDGYTF
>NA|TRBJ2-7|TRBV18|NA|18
TGTGCCAGCTCCCTACGGGTTCCGGGACAGGGACTAGACTACGAGCAGTACTTC
CASSLRVPGQGLDYEQYF
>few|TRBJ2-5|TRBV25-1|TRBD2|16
TGTGCCAGCAGTAGTCTTTTGTACGGGAGGGGGGAGACCCAGTACTTC
CASSSLLYGRGETQYF
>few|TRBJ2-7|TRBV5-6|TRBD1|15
TGTGCCAGCAGCTCCCGGGACAGGGGATGGAACGAGCAGTACTTC
CASSSRDRGWNEQYF
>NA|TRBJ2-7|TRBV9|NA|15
TGTGCCAGCAGCGTAGACCCCAGTATCACCTACGAGCAGTACTTC
CASSVDPSITYEQYF
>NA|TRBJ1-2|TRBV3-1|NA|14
TGTGCCAGCAGCCAAGGGATAGCTAACTATGGCTACACCTTC
CASSQGIANYGYTF